This section outlines one T cell receptor (beta chain) sequence together with its context. Diagnosis used clinical symptoms, serum thyroxine, TRAb, thyroid ultrasound and orbital computed tomography. This sample is drawn from a study of Graves' ophthalmopathy and Graves' hyperthyroidism. Germline assignment: CDR1 SGHAT and CDR2 FQNNGV. The CDR3 extends over 14 amino acids. J lost 6 bases, V lost 4 bases, and 3 bases had no gene match. Transcripts of RNA were the source for amplifying TCR beta CDR3 regions. First-round RT-PCR used HTBI primers; second-round multiplex PCR followed. TCRdb independently ran MiXCR on the multiplex PCR reads; one entry per CDR3 protein. This table has a few hundred thousand distinct CDR3 sequences, 17% appearing once.

V gene TRBV11-2 combines with J gene TRBJ2-4; 10 nucleotides agree with TRBD1. This TCR was recovered from an adult woman with stable Graves' hyperthyroidism. The sample taken for sequencing was peripheral blood. CDR3 region: CASSSRQGANIQYF. For the CDR3, the DNA is TGTGCCAGCAGCTCGCGACAGGGGGCAAACATTCAGTACTTC. Drawing the rest from reference TRBV11-2 and TRBJ2-4, the complete variable domain is EAGVAQSPRYKIIEKRQSVAFWCNPISGHATLYWYQQILGQGPKLLIQFQNNGVVDDSQLPKDRFSAERLKGVDSTLKIQPAKLEDSAVYLCASSSRQGANIQYFGAGTRLSVL.